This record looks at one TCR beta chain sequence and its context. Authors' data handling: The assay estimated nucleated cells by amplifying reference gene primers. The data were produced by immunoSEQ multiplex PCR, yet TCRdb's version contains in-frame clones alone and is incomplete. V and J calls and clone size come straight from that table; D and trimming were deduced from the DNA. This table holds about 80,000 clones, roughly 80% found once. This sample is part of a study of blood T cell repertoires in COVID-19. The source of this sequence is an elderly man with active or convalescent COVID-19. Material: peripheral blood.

The CDR3 protein is CASNPSRDRETQYF. The CDR3 nucleotides are TGTGCCAGCAACCCCTCGCGGGATCGAGAGACCCAGTACTTC. The chain uses TRBV6-6 and TRBJ2-5; the D gene is possibly TRBD2 (6 bases). Germline-derived CDR1 and CDR2 are MNHNY and SVGAGI (reference sequence). The V and J ends lost 7 bases and 4 bases respectively, with 16 bases between them. The CDR3 has 14 residues.